What follows are 21 T cell receptor beta chains derived from one specimen sequenced in a study of control samples from healthy donors and cancer patients. Sequencing used immunoSEQ multiplex PCR; TCRdb keeps in-frame clones, though not all of them. This sample has 100,000 to 150,000 clones, with 80% to 95% found just once. Material for sequencing was blood. These receptors came from a man younger than 35 in good health.

V is TRBV6-5 and J is TRBJ2-2; TRBD2 is a possible D gene (6 bases). The length of the CDR3 is 16 residues. Trimming shortened V by 4 bases and J by 0 bases, and 12 bases separated the two germline ends. Per the germline V gene, CDR1 is MNHEY and CDR2 is SVGAGI. In DNA, the CDR3 is TGTGCCAGCAGTTTTCGGGACTCAGCGAACACCGGGGAGCTGTTTTTT. This sequence encodes CASSFRDSANTGELFF.

CDR3 in amino acids: CASSALAGGPSTQYF. The CDR3 DNA reads as TGTGCCAGCAGCGCTTTAGCGGGAGGGCCGAGTACGCAGTATTTT. The J gene is TRBJ2-3, the V gene TRBV2, with TRBD2 matching over 11 bases. The germline V gene encodes CDR1 SNHLY and CDR2 FYNNEI. The V segment lost 6 bases and the J segment 8 bases; nucleotides outside the gene matches: 10. There are 15 residues in the CDR3.

This sequence joins TRBV24-1 and TRBJ2-4; D is possibly TRBD1 (5 bases). From germline, CDR1 is KGHDR and CDR2 SFDVKD. The V and J ends lost 3 bases and 3 bases respectively, with 11 bases between them. The CDR3 contains 15 residues. In DNA, the CDR3 is TGTGCCACCAGTGATAACCAGCAGGGCAAAAACATTCAGTACTTC. This gives the protein CATSDNQQGKNIQYF.

CDR3: CASSLGVGGTEAFF. DNA for the CDR3: TGTGCCAGCAGCTTGGGTGTGGGGGGGACTGAAGCTTTCTTT. The chain uses TRBV7-9 and TRBJ1-1; D possibly corresponds to TRBD1 (5 bases). Trimming took 3 bases from V and 5 from J, leaving 13 bases between them. The CDR3 has 14 amino acids. Germline loops: CDR1 SEHNR, CDR2 FQNEAQ (reference sequence).

The chain employs TRBV6-2 or TRBV6-3 and TRBJ2-3, with 9 positions matching TRBD2. The CDR3 extends over 16 amino acids. J lost 5 bases, V lost 6 bases, and 12 bases had no gene match. Per the germline V gene, CDR1 is MNHEY and CDR2 is SVGEGT. The CDR3 DNA follows: TGTGCCAGCAGCCTTCGGGAGCGGGAGGCAAAAGATACGCAGTATTTT. Its translation is CASSLREREAKDTQYF.

CDR3 residues: CASSTRTANTGELFF. CDR3 coding DNA: TGTGCCAGCAGCACCCGGACAGCGAACACCGGGGAGCTGTTTTTT. The V gene is TRBV3-1 (or the pseudogene TRBV3-2), the J gene TRBJ2-2; TRBD1 might be the D (6 bases). The CDR3 contains 15 residues. Trimming shortened V by 5 bases and J by 0 bases, and 10 bases separated the two germline ends. CDR1 and CDR2 (germline): LGHDT, YNNKEL (reference sequence).

This chain connects TRBV5-4 to TRBJ1-3; 7 bases are shared with TRBD1. Per germline, CDR1 SGHNT and CDR2 YYREEE (reference sequence). This CDR3 contains 14 residues. The V segment lost 4 bases and the J segment 4 bases; nucleotides outside the gene matches: 5. CDR3 region: CASSRQGWGNTIYF. DNA for the CDR3: TGTGCCAGCAGCCGACAGGGCTGGGGAAACACCATATATTTT.

This chain links TRBV2 with TRBJ2-5; TRBD1 or TRBD2 may be the D gene (5 bases each). Germline V gene lookup returns CDR1 SNHLY and CDR2 FYNNEI. V lost 3 bases to trimming and J lost 4 bases, with 12 bases between them. The CDR3 length is 14 residues. The CDR3 sequence is CASSEGLGVETQYF. CDR3 coding DNA: TGTGCCAGCAGTGAGGGTTTGGGGGTAGAGACCCAGTACTTC.

The genes are TRBV6-5 and TRBJ1-2, with a weak D call TRBD1 (6 bases). Trimming cost V 10 bases and J 8 bases, with 23 bases left between them. CDR1 and CDR2 from the germline V gene are MNHEY and SVGAGI. The CDR3 sequence is 14 residues long. Here the CDR3 reads CATAGTITISGYTF. In DNA form, the CDR3 reads TGTGCCACTGCCGGGACAATTACGATTTCCGGCTACACCTTC.

This chain connects TRBV7-9 to TRBJ2-5, with 8 bases that match TRBD2. In germline, CDR1 is SEHNR, CDR2 FQNEAQ (reference sequence). V shed 7 bases, J shed 1 base, and the junction held 8 bases outside the gene matches. The CDR3 has 15 residues. CDR3 bases: TGTGCCAGCACGAGGCCTAGCGGGCTCCAAGAGACCCAGTACTTC. Residues: CASTRPSGLQETQYF. The complete variable domain, with remaining parts taken from reference TRBV7-9 and TRBJ2-5, reads DTGVSQNPRHKITKRGQNVTFRCDPISEHNRLYWYRQTLGQGPEFLTYFQNEAQLEKSRLLSDRFSAERPKGSFSTLEIQRTEQGDSAMYLCASTRPSGLQETQYFGPGTRLLVL.

The chain employs TRBV5-6 and TRBJ1-5, with D possibly TRBD1 on 5 matching bases. Germline V gives CDR1 SGHDT, CDR2 YYEEEE. Trimming cost V 3 bases and J 2 bases, with 12 bases left between them. CDR3 length equals 15 residues. This CDR3 is CASSSGTAGNQPQHF. DNA of the CDR3: TGTGCCAGCAGCTCGGGGACGGCGGGCAATCAGCCCCAGCATTTT.

V gene TRBV7-9 combines with J gene TRBJ2-7; 10 nucleotides match TRBD2. The CDR3 is 16 residues long. CDR1 SEHNR and CDR2 FQNEAQ come from the germline V gene (reference sequence). Unmatched junction bases numbered 7, after V lost 5 bases and J lost 0 bases. The CDR3 loop reads CASSPSSGGDSYEQYF. In nucleotides, the CDR3 is TGTGCCAGCAGCCCTAGCAGCGGGGGGGACTCCTACGAGCAGTACTTC. The whole variable domain, filled in from reference TRBV7-9 and TRBJ2-7, reads DTGVSQNPRHKITKRGQNVTFRCDPISEHNRLYWYRQTLGQGPEFLTYFQNEAQLEKSRLLSDRFSAERPKGSFSTLEIQRTEQGDSAMYLCASSPSSGGDSYEQYFGPGTRLTVT.

The chain joins TRBV7-3 to TRBJ2-1, with 7 positions matching TRBD1. J lost 8 bases, V lost 5 bases, and 9 bases had no gene match. The germline V gene has CDR1 SGHTA and CDR2 FQGTGA. The CDR3 is 14 residues long. For the CDR3, the DNA is TGTGCCAGCAGCCTACAGGGGTCGGGCGATGAGCAGTTCTTC. As protein: CASSLQGSGDEQFF.

The V gene is TRBV5-1, the J gene TRBJ2-1; the match to TRBD2 covers 9 bases. CDR3 length equals 15 residues. CDR1 is SGHRS, CDR2 YFSETQ, per germline. The trim removed 4 bases at V and 4 bases at J, leaving 6 bases unmatched. Written as DNA, the CDR3 is TGCGCCAGCAGCGGAGCTAGCGGGACATACAATGAGCAGTTCTTC. Encoded protein: CASSGASGTYNEQFF. The full variable domain, completed using reference TRBV5-1 and TRBJ2-1, is KAGVTQTPRYLIKTRGQQVTLSCSPISGHRSVSWYQQTPGQGLQFLFEYFSETQRNKGNFPGRFSGRQFSNSRSEMNVSTLELGDSALYLCASSGASGTYNEQFFGPGTRLTVL.

The chain joins TRBV10-3 to TRBJ1-1; no clear D gene. This CDR3 region has 12 residues. With 7 bases removed from V and 8 bases from J, the gap between germline ends came to 14 bases. Germline V CDR1 and CDR2: ENHRY, SYGVKD. The CDR3 is CAITLGEGEAFF. The CDR3 nucleotides are TGTGCCATCACACTTGGGGAGGGAGAAGCTTTCTTT.

The chain carries TRBV5-4 and TRBJ2-5; D is perhaps TRBD1 or TRBD2 (7 bases each). Germline V lookup: CDR1 SGHNT, CDR2 YYREEE (reference sequence). V was clipped by 2 bases and J by 5 bases, with 22 bases between them. The CDR3 is made up of 17 amino acids. The CDR3: CASSFHRGEGADETQYF. In DNA, the CDR3 is TGTGCCAGCAGCTTCCACCGGGGGGAGGGGGCCGATGAGACCCAGTACTTC.

The CDR3 DNA is TGTGCCAGCAGCGCAACAGGGTTAACTGAAGCTTTCTTT. This gives the protein CASSATGLTEAFF. The rearrangement joins TRBV11-3 to TRBJ1-1, with a tentative D call TRBD1 (6 bases). This CDR3 comprises 13 residues. V lost 5 bases and J lost 5, with 12 bases in between. Germline V lookup: CDR1 SGHNT, CDR2 YENEEA.

This clone showed up just a few times. The chain joins TRBV25-1 to TRBJ2-2; D is perhaps TRBD1 (5 bases). Between the trimmed V and J ends, which lost 3 bases and 4 bases, there was a span of 15 bases. The CDR3 totals 16 residues. Looked up from germline, CDR1 is MGHDK and CDR2 is SYGVNS. The CDR3 nucleotides are TGTGCCAGCAGTGACCCCAGGGAAGGGTTCACCGGGGAGCTGTTTTTT. This encodes CASSDPREGFTGELFF.

This chain joins TRBV11-1 and TRBJ1-1; D remains unclear. Trimming removed 1 base at V and 5 bases at J, with 17 bases between. The CDR3 length is 16 residues. Germline CDR1 and CDR2: SGHAT and FQDESV (reference sequence). Here the CDR3 reads CASSLVPVSLGTEAFF. In DNA form, the CDR3 reads TGTGCCAGCAGCTTAGTACCCGTCTCGCTGGGGACTGAAGCTTTCTTT.

V and J are TRBV5-1 and TRBJ2-5; D uncertain. The CDR3 contains 15 residues. The germline gives CDR1 SGHRS, CDR2 YFSETQ. Trimming cost V 5 bases and J 2 bases, with 16 bases left between them. The CDR3 nucleotides are TGCGCCAGCAGTGAGCAGGCCTCGAAGCAAGAGACCCAGTACTTC. This sequence encodes CASSEQASKQETQYF. Based on the CDR3 plus reference TRBV5-1 and TRBJ2-5, the full variable domain is KAGVTQTPRYLIKTRGQQVTLSCSPISGHRSVSWYQQTPGQGLQFLFEYFSETQRNKGNFPGRFSGRQFSNSRSEMNVSTLELGDSALYLCASSEQASKQETQYFGPGTRLLVL.

The V call is TRBV5-1, the J call TRBJ2-3; the D gene could be TRBD1 or TRBD2 (5 bases each). Deletions cut 0 bases from V and 4 bases from J, with 9 bases between. Germline-derived CDR1 and CDR2 are SGHRS and YFSETQ. This CDR3 is 14 amino acids long. The CDR3 spells CASSLEQGPDTQYF. In DNA, the CDR3 is TGCGCCAGCAGCTTGGAGCAGGGACCAGATACGCAGTATTTT.